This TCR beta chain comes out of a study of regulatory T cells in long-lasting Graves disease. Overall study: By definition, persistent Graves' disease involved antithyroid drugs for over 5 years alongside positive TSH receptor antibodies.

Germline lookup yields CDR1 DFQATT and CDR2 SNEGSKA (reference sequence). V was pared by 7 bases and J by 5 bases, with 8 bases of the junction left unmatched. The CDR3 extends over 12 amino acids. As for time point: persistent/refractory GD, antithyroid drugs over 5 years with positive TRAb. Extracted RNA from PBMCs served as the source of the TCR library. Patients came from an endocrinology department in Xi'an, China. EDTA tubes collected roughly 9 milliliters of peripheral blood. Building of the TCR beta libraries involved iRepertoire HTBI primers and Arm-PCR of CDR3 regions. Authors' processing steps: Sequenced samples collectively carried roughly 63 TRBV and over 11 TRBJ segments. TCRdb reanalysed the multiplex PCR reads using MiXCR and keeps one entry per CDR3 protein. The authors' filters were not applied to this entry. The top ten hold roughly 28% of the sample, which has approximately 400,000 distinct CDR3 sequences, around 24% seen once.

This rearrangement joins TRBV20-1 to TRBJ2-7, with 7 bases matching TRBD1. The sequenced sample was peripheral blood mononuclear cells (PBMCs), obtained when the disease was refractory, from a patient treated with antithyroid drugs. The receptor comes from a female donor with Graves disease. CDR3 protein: CSGERGRDEQYF. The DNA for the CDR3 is TGCAGTGGGGAGAGGGGGCGGGACGAGCAGTACTTC.